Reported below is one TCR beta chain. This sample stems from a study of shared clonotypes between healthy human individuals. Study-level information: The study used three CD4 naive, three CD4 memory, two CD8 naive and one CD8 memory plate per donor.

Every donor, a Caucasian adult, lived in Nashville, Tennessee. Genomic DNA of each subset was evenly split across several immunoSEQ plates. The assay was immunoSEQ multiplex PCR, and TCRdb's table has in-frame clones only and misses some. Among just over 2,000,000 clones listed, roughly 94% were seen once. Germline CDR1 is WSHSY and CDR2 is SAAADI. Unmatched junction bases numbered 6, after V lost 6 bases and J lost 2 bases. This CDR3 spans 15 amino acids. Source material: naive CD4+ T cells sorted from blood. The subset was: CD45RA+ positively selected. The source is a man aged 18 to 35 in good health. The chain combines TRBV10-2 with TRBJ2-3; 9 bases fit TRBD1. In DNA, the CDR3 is TGCGCCAGCAGCCCCCGGGACAGGGCCACAGATACGCAGTATTTT. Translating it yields CASSPRDRATDTQYF.